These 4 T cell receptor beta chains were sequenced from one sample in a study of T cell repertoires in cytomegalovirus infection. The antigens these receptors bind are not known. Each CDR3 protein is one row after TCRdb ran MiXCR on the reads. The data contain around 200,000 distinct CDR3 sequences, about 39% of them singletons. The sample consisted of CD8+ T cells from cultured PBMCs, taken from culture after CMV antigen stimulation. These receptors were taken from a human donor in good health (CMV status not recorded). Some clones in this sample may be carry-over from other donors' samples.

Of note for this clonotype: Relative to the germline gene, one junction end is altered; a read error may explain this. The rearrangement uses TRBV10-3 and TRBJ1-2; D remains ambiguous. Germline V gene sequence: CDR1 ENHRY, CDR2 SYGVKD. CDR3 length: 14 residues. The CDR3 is CAISDVDYNYVYTF. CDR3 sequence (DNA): TGTGCCATCAGTGACGTCGACTATAACTATGTCTACACCTTC.

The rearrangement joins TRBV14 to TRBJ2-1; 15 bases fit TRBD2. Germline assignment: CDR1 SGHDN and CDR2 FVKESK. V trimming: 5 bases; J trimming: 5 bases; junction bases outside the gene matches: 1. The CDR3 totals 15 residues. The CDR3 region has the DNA TGTGCCAGCAGCGGACTAGCGGGGGGGCACAATGAGCAGTTCTTC. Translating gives CASSGLAGGHNEQFF.

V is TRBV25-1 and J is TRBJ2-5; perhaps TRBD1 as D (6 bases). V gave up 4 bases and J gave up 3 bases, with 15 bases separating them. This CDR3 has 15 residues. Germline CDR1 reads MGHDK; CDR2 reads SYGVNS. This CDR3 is CASSGYRVGEETQYF. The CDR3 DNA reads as TGTGCCAGCAGTGGGTACAGGGTGGGGGAAGAGACCCAGTACTTC.

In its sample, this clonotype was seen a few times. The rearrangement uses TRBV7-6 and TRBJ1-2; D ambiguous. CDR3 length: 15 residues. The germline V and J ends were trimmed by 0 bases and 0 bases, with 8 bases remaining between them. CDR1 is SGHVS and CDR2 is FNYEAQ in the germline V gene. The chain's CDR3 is CASSLAQPSNYGYTF. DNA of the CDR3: TGTGCCAGCAGCTTAGCCCAGCCCTCTAACTATGGCTACACCTTC.